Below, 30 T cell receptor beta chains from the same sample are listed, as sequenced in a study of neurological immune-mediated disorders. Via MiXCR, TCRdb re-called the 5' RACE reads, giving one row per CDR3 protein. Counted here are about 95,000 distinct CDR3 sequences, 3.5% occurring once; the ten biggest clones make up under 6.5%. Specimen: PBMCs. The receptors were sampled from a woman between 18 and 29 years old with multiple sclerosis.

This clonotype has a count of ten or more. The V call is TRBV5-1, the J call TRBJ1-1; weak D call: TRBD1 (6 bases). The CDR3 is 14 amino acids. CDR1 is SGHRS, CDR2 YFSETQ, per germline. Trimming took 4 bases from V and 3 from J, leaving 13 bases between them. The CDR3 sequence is CASSPRGADTEAFF. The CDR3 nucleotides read TGCGCCAGCAGCCCGAGGGGGGCGGACACTGAAGCTTTCTTT.

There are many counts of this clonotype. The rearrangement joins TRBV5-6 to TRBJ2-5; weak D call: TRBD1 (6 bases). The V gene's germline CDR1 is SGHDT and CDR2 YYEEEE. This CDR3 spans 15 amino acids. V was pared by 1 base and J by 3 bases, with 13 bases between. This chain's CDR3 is CASSLNRVDEETQYF. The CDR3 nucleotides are TGTGCCAGCAGCTTGAACAGGGTGGATGAAGAGACCCAGTACTTC.

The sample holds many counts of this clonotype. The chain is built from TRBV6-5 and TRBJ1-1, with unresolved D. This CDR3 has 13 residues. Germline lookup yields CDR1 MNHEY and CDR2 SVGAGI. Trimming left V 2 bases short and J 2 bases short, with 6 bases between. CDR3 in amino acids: CASSYGFNTEAFF. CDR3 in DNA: TGTGCCAGCAGTTACGGGTTTAACACTGAAGCTTTCTTT.

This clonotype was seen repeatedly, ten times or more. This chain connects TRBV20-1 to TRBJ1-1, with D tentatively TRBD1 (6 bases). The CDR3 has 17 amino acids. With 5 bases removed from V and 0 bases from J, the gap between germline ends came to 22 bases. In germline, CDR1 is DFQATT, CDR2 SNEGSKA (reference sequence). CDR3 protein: CSAPRGGRMGLNTEAFF. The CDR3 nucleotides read TGCAGTGCTCCCAGAGGGGGACGGATGGGGTTGAACACTGAAGCTTTCTTT.

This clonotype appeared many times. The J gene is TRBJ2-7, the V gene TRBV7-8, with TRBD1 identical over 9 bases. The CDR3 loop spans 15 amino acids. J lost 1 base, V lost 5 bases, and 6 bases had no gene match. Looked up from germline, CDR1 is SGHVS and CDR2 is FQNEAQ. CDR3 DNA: TGTGCCAGCAGCCAACACAGGGGGCCTTCCTACGAGCAGTACTTC. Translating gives CASSQHRGPSYEQYF.

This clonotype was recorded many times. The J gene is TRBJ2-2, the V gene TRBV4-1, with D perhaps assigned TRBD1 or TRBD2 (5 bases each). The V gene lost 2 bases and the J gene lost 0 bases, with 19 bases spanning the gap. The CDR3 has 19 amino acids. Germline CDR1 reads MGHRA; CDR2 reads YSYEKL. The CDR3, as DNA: TGCGCCAGCAGCCAACACTTCCGAGGGACGGTGGCGAACACCGGGGAGCTGTTTTTT. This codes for CASSQHFRGTVANTGELFF.

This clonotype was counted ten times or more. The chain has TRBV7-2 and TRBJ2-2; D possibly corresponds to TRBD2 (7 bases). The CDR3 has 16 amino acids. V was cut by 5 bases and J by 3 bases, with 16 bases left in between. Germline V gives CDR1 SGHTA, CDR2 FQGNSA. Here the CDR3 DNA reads TGTGCCAGCAGCCCGTGGGGGGGCGCGGACACCGGGGAGCTGTTTTTT. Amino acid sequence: CASSPWGGADTGELFF.

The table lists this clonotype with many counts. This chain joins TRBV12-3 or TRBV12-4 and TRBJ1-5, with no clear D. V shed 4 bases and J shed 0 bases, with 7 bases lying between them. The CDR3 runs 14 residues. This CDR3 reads CASSSRDSNQPQHF. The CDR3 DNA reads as TGTGCCAGCAGTTCTAGAGATAGCAATCAGCCCCAGCATTTT.

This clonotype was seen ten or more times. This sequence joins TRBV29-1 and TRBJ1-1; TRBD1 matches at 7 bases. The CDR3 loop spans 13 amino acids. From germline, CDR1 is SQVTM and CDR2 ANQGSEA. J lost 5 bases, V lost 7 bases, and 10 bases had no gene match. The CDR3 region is CSAQTGSGTEAFF. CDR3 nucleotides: TGCAGCGCCCAGACAGGGAGTGGGACTGAAGCTTTCTTT.

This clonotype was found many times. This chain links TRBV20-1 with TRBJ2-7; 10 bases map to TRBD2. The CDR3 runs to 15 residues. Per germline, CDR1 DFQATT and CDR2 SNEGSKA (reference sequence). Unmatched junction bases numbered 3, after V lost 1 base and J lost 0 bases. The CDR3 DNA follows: TGCAGTGCTAGAGCGGGACTAGCGATCTCCTACGAGCAGTACTTC. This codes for CSARAGLAISYEQYF.

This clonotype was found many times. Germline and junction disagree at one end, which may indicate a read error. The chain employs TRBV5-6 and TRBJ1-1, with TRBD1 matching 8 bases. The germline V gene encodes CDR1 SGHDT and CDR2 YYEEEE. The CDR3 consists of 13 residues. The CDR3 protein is CASRRTGNSEAFF. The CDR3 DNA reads TGTGCCAGTCGTCGGACAGGGAACTCTGAAGCTTTCTTT. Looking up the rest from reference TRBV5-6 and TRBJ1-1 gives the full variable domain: DAGVTQSPTHLIKTRGQQVTLRCSPKSGHDTVSWYQQALGQGPQFIFQYYEEEERQRGNFPDRFSGHQFPNYSSELNVNALLLGDSALYLCASRRTGNSEAFFGQGTRLTVV.

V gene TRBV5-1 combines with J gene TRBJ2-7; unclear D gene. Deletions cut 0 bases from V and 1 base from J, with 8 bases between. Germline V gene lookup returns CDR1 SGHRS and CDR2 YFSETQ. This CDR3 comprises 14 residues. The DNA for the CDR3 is TGCGCCAGCAGCTTGGACGGAGCTTCCTACGAGCAGTACTTC. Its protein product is CASSLDGASYEQYF.

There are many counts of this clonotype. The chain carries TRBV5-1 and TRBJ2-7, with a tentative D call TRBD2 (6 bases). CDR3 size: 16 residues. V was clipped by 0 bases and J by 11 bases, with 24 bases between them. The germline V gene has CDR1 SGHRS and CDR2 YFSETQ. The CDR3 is CASSLDGGTRAPAEYF. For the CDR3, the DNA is TGCGCCAGCAGCTTGGATGGCGGGACTCGCGCCCCTGCGGAGTACTTC.

In nucleotides, the CDR3 is TGTGCCAGCAGTTACAGCCTAGCGGGGTATGAGCAGTTCTTC. It specifies CASSYSLAGYEQFF. The chain links TRBV6-5 to TRBJ2-1; 9 bases fit TRBD2. The V gene's germline CDR1 is MNHEY and CDR2 SVGAGI. This CDR3 has 14 residues. The V segment lost 2 bases and the J segment 8 bases; nucleotides outside the gene matches: 4.

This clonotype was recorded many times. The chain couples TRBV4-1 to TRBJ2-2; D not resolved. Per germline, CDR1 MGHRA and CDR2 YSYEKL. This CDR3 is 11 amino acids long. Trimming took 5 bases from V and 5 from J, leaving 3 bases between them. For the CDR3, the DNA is TGCGCCAGCAGCGTTACCGGGGAGCTGTTTTTT. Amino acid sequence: CASSVTGELFF.

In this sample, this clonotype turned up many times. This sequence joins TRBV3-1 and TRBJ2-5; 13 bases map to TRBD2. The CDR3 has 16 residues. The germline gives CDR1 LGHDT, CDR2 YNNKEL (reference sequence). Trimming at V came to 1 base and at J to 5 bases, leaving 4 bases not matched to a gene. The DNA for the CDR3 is TGTGCCAGCAGCCAAGGGACTAGCGGGGGTGGGGAGACCCAGTACTTC. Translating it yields CASSQGTSGGGETQYF.

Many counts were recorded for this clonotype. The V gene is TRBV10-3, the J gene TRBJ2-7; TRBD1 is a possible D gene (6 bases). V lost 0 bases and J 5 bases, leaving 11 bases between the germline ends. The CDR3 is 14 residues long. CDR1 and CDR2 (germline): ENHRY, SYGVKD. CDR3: CAISESGAGDEQYF. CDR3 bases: TGTGCCATCAGTGAGTCGGGGGCCGGAGACGAGCAGTACTTC.

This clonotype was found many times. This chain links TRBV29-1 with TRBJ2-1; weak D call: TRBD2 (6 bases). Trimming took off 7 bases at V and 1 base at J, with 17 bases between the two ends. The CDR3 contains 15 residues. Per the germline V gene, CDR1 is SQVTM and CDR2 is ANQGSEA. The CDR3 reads CSAPPGGTSYNEQFF. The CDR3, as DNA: TGCAGCGCCCCACCGGGCGGGACTTCCTACAATGAGCAGTTCTTC.

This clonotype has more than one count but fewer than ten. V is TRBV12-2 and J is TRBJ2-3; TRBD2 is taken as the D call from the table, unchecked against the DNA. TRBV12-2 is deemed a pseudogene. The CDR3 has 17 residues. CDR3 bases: TGTGCAAGTCGCTTAGAGGCGTCGGAGGGGTACACAGATACGCAGTATTTT. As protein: CASRLEASEGYTDTQYF.

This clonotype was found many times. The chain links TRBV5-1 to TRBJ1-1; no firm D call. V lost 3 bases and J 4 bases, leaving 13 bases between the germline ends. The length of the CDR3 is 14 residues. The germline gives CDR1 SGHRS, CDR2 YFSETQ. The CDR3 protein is CASSSEAGSTEAFF. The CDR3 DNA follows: TGCGCCAGCAGCTCCGAGGCGGGATCCACTGAAGCTTTCTTT. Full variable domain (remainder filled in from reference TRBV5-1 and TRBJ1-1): KAGVTQTPRYLIKTRGQQVTLSCSPISGHRSVSWYQQTPGQGLQFLFEYFSETQRNKGNFPGRFSGRQFSNSRSEMNVSTLELGDSALYLCASSSEAGSTEAFFGQGTRLTVV.

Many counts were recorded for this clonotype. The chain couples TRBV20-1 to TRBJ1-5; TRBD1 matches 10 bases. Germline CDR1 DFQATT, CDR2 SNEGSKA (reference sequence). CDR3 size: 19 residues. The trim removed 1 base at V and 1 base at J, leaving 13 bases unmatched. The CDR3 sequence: CSARVTGTGVFVSNQPQHF. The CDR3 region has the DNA TGCAGTGCTAGAGTGACAGGGACAGGGGTTTTTGTGAGCAATCAGCCCCAGCATTTT.

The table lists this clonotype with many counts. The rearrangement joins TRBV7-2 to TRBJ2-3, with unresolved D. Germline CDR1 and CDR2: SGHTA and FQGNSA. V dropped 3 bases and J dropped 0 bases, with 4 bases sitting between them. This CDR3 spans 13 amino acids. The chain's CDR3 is CASSFASTDTQYF. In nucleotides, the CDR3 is TGTGCCAGCAGCTTTGCCAGCACAGATACGCAGTATTTT.

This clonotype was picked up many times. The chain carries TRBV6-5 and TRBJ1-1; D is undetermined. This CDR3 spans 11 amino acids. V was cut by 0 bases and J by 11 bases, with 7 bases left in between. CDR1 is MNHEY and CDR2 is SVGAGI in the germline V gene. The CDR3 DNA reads TGTGCCAGCAGTTACTCGGGGAGGGCTTTCTTT. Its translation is CASSYSGRAFF.

The CDR3: CASSPSMNTEAFF. In DNA, the CDR3 is TGTGCCAGCAGCCCCAGTATGAACACTGAAGCTTTCTTT. The V call is TRBV7-6, the J call TRBJ1-1; D is unclear. This CDR3 comprises 13 residues. CDR1 and CDR2 from the germline V gene are SGHVS and FNYEAQ. V lost 5 bases and J 0 bases, leaving 7 bases between the germline ends.

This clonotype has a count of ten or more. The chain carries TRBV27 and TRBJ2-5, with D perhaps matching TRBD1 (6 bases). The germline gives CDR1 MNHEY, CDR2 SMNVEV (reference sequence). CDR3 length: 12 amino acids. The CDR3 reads CASRTEVGTQYF. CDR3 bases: TGTGCTAGCCGGACAGAAGTAGGGACCCAGTACTTC.

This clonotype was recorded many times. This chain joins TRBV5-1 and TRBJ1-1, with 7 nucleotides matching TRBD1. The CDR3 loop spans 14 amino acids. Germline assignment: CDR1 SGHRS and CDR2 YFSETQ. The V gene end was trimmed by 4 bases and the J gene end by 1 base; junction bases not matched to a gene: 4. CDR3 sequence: CASSLRGANTEAFF. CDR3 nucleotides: TGCGCCAGCAGCCTCAGGGGGGCGAACACTGAAGCTTTCTTT.

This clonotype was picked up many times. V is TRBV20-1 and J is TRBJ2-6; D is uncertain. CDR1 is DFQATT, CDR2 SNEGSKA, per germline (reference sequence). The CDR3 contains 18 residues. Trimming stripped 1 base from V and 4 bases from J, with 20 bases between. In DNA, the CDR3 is TGCAGTGCTAGAGTAGGTCGTTCGCAGGACGACGGGGCCAACGTCCTGACTTTC. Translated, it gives CSARVGRSQDDGANVLTF.

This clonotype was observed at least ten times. The chain's CDR3 is CASSRGGPGNEQFF. CDR3 sequence (DNA): TGCGCCAGCAGCCGCGGGGGCCCGGGCAATGAGCAGTTCTTC. The chain couples TRBV5-1 to TRBJ2-1, with D tentatively TRBD2 (7 bases). This CDR3 comprises 14 residues. Germline assignment: CDR1 SGHRS and CDR2 YFSETQ. V dropped 4 bases and J dropped 6 bases, with 14 bases sitting between them.

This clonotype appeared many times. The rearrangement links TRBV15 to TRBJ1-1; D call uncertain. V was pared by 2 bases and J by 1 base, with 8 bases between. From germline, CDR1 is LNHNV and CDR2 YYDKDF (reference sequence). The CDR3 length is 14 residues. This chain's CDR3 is CATSRLGSNTEAFF. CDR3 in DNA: TGTGCCACCAGCAGACTGGGGTCGAACACTGAAGCTTTCTTT.

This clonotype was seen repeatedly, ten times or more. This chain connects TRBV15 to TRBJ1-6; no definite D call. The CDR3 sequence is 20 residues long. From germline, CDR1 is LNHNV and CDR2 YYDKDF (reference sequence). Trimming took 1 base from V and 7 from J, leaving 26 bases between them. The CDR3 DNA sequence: TGTGCCACCAGCAGAGCGGGCAGGAGAAATATGCCATCGGGGAATTCACCCCTCCACTTT. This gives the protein CATSRAGRRNMPSGNSPLHF.